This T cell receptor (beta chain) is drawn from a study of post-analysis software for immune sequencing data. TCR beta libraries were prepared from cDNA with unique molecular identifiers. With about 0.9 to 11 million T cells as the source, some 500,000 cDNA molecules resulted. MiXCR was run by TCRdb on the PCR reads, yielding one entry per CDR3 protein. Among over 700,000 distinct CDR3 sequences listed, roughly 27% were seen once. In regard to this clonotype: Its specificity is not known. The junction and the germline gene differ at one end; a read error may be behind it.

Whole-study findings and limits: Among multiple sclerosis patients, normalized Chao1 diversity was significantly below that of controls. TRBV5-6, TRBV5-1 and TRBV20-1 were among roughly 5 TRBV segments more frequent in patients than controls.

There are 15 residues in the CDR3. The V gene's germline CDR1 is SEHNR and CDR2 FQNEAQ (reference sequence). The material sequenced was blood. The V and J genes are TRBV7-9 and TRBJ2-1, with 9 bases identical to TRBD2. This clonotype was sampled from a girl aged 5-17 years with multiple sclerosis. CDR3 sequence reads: CASSLAGSGEGEQFF. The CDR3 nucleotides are TGTGCCAGCAGCCTAGCGGGGTCCGGCGAGGGTGAGCAGTTCTTC.